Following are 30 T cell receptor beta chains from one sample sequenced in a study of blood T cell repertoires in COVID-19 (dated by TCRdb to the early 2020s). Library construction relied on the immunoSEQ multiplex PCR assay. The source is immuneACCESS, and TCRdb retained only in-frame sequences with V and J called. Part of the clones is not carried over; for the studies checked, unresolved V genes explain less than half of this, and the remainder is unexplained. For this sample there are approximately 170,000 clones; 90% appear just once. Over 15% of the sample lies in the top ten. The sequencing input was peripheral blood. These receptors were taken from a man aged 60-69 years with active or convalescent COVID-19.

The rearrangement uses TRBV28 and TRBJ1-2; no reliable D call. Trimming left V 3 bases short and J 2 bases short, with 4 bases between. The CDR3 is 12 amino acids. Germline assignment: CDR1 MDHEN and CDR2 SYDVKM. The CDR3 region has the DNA TGTGCCAGCAGTTTCCAAAACTATGGCTACACCTTC. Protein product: CASSFQNYGYTF.

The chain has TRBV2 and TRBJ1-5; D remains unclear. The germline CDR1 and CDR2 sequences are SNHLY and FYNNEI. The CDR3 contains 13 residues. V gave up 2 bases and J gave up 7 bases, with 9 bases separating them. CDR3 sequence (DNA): TGTGCCAGCAGTGAAAGGTCCGGGCAGCCCCAGCATTTT. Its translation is CASSERSGQPQHF.

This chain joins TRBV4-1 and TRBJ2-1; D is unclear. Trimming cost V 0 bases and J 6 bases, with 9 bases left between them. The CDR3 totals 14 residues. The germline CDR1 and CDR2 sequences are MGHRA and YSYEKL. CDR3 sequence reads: CASSQESSLNEQFF. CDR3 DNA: TGCGCCAGCAGCCAAGAAAGTAGCCTCAATGAGCAGTTCTTC.

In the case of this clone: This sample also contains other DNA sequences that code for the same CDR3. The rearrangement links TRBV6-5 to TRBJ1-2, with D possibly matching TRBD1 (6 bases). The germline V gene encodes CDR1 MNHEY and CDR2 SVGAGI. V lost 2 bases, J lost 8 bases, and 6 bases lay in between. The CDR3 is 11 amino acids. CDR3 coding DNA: TGTGCCAGCAGTTACCAGGGGGGCTACACCTTC. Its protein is CASSYQGGYTF.

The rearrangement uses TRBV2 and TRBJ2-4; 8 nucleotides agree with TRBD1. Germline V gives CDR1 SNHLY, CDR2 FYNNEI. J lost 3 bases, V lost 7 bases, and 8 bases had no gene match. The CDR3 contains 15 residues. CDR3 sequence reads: CASTDRGNVKNIQYF. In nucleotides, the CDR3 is TGTGCCAGCACAGACAGGGGAAACGTCAAAAACATTCAGTACTTC. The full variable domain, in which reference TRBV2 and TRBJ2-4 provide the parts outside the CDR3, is EPEVTQTPSHQVTQMGQEVILRCVPISNHLYFYWYRQILGQKVEFLVSFYNNEISEKSEIFDDQFSVERPDGSNFTLKIRSTKLEDSAMYFCASTDRGNVKNIQYFGAGTRLSVL.

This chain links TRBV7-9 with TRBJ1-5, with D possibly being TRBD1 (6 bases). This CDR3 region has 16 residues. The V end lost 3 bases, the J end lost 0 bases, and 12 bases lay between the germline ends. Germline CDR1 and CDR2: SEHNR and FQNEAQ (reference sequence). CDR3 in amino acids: CASSFGGADSNQPQHF. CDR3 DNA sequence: TGTGCCAGCAGCTTCGGGGGGGCGGATAGCAATCAGCCCCAGCATTTT.

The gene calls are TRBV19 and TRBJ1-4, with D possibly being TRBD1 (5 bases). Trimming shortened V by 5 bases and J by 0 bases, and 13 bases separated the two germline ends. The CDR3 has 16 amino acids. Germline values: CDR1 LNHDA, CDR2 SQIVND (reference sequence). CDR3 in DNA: TGTGCCAGTAGTCCCCGGTGGGGGGCAACTAATGAAAAACTGTTTTTT. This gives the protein CASSPRWGATNEKLFF. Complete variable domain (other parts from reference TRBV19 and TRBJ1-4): DGGITQSPKYLFRKEGQNVTLSCEQNLNHDAMYWYRQDPGQGLRLIYYSQIVNDFQKGDIAEGYSVSREKKESFPLTVTSAQKNPTAFYLCASSPRWGATNEKLFFGSGTQLSVL.

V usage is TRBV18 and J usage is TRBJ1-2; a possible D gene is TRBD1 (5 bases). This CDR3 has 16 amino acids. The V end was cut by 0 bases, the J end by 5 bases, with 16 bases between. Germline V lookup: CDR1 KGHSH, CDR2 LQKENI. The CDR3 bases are TGTGCCAGCTCACCACCGGCCAGGGTACAGTTTTATGGCTACACCTTC. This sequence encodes CASSPPARVQFYGYTF.

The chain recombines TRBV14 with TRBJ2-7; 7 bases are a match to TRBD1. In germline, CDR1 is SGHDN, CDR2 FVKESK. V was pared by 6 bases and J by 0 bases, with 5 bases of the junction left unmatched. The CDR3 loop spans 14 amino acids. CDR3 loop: CASRKTGNSYEQYF. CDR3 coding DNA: TGTGCCAGCAGAAAGACAGGGAACTCCTACGAGCAGTACTTC.

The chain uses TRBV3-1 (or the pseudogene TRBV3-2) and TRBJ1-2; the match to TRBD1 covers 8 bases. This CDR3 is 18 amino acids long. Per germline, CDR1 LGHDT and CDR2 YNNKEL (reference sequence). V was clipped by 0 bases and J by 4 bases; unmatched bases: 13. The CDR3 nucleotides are TGTGCCAGCAGCCAAGAATTTCGAGGACAGGGAGTGTTCTATGGCTACACCTTC. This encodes CASSQEFRGQGVFYGYTF.

The CDR3 DNA follows: TGTGCCAGCAGATCGGGACAGGTGGTACACTACGAGCAGTACTTC. Its protein product is CASRSGQVVHYEQYF. The chain links TRBV6-4 to TRBJ2-7; 8 nucleotides agree with TRBD1. The J segment lost 3 bases and the V segment lost 6 bases, leaving 10 bases of the junction unmatched. Germline-derived CDR1 and CDR2 are MRHNA and SNTAGT. CDR3 size: 15 residues.

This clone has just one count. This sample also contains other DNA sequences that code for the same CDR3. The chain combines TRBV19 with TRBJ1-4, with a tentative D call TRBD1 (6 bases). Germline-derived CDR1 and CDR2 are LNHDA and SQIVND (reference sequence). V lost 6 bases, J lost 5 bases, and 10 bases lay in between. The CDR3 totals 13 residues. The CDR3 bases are TGTGCCAGTAGCCCTACAGGGAATGAAAAACTGTTTTTT. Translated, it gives CASSPTGNEKLFF.

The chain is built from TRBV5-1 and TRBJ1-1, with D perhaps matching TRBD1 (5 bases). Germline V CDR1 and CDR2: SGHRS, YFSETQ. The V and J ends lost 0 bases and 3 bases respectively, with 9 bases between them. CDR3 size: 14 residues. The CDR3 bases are TGCGCCAGCAGCTTGGCGGGGGGTGACACTGAAGCTTTCTTT. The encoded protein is CASSLAGGDTEAFF. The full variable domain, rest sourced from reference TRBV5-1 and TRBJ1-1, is KAGVTQTPRYLIKTRGQQVTLSCSPISGHRSVSWYQQTPGQGLQFLFEYFSETQRNKGNFPGRFSGRQFSNSRSEMNVSTLELGDSALYLCASSLAGGDTEAFFGQGTRLTVV.

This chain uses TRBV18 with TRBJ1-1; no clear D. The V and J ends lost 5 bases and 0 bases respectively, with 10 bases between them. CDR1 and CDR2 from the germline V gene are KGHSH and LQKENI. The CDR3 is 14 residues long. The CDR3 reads CASSENSVNTEAFF. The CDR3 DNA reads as TGTGCCAGCTCAGAAAATTCAGTGAACACTGAAGCTTTCTTT.

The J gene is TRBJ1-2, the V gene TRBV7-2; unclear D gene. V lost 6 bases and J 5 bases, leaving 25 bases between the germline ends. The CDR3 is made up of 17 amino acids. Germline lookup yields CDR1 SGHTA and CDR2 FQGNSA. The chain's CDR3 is CASRNLRGGALEYGYTF. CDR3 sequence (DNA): TGTGCCAGCAGAAACCTACGGGGAGGCGCATTAGAATATGGCTACACCTTC.

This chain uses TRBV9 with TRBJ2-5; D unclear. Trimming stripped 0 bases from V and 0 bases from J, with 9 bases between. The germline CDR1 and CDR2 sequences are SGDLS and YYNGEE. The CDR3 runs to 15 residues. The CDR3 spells CASSVGSRNQETQYF. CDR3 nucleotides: TGTGCCAGCAGCGTAGGTAGCCGCAACCAAGAGACCCAGTACTTC.

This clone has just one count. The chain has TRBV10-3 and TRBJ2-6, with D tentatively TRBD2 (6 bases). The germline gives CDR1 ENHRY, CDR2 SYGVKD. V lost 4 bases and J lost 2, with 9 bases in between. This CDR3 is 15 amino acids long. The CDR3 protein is CAISAPGAGANVLTF. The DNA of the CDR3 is TGTGCCATCAGTGCCCCGGGGGCTGGGGCCAACGTCCTGACTTTC.

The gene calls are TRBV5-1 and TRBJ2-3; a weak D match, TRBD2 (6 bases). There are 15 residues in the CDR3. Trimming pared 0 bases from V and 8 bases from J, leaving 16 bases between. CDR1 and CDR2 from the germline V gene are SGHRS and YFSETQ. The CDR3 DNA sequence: TGCGCCAGCAGCTTGGGGGGACTCGCCCAGGGTACGCAGTATTTT. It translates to CASSLGGLAQGTQYF. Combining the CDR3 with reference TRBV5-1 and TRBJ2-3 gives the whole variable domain KAGVTQTPRYLIKTRGQQVTLSCSPISGHRSVSWYQQTPGQGLQFLFEYFSETQRNKGNFPGRFSGRQFSNSRSEMNVSTLELGDSALYLCASSLGGLAQGTQYFGPGTRLTVL.

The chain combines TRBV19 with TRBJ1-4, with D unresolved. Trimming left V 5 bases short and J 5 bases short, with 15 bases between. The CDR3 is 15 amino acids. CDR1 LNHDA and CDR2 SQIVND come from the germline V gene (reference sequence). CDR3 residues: CASSRRLSPNEKLFF. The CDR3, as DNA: TGTGCCAGTAGTCGAAGACTGTCTCCCAATGAAAAACTGTTTTTT. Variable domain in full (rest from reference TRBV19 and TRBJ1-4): DGGITQSPKYLFRKEGQNVTLSCEQNLNHDAMYWYRQDPGQGLRLIYYSQIVNDFQKGDIAEGYSVSREKKESFPLTVTSAQKNPTAFYLCASSRRLSPNEKLFFGSGTQLSVL.

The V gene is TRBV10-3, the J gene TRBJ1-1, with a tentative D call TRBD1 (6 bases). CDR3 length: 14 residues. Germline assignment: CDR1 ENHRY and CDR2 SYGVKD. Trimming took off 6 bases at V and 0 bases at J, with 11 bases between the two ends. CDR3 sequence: CAIRRQAMNTEAFF. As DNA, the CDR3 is TGTGCCATCAGAAGACAGGCGATGAACACTGAAGCTTTCTTT.

The CDR3 DNA sequence: TGTGCCAGCAGCTTAGTCAGATACGAGCAGTACTTC. Protein: CASSLVRYEQYF. This chain uses TRBV11-2 with TRBJ2-7; D gene ambiguous. Looked up from germline, CDR1 is SGHAT and CDR2 is FQNNGV. The CDR3 contains 12 residues. Trimming left V 1 base short and J 4 bases short, with 5 bases between. The full variable domain, rest sourced from reference TRBV11-2 and TRBJ2-7, is EAGVAQSPRYKIIEKRQSVAFWCNPISGHATLYWYQQILGQGPKLLIQFQNNGVVDDSQLPKDRFSAERLKGVDSTLKIQPAKLEDSAVYLCASSLVRYEQYFGPGTRLTVT.

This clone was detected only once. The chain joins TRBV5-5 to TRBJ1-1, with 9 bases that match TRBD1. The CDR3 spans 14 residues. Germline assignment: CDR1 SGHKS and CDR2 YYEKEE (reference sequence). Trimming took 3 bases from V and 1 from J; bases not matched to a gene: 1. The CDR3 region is CASSSGQGNTEAFF. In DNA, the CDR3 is TGTGCCAGCAGCTCGGGACAGGGGAACACTGAAGCTTTCTTT.

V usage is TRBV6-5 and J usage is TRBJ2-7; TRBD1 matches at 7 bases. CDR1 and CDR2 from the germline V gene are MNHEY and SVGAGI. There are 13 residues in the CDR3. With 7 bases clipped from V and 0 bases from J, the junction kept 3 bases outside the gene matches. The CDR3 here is CASIGTDSYEQYF. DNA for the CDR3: TGTGCCAGCATCGGGACAGACTCCTACGAGCAGTACTTC.

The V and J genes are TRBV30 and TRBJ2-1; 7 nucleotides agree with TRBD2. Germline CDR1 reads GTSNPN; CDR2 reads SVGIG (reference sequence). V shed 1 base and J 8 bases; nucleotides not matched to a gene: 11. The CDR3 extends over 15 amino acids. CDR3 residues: CAWSALAGEVDEQFF. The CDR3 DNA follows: TGTGCCTGGAGTGCGTTGGCGGGAGAGGTCGATGAGCAGTTCTTC.

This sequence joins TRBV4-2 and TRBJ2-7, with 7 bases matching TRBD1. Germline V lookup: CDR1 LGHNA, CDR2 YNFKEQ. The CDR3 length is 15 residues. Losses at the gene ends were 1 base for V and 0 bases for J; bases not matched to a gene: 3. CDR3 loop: CASSQGQGSSYEQYF. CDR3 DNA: TGTGCCAGCAGCCAAGGACAGGGAAGCTCCTACGAGCAGTACTTC.

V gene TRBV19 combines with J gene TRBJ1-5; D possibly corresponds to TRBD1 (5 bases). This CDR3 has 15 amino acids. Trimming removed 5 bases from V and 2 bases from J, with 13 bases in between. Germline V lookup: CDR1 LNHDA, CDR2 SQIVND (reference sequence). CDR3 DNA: TGTGCCAGTAGTGTGGGCACAGGCCGCAATCAGCCCCAGCATTTT. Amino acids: CASSVGTGRNQPQHF.

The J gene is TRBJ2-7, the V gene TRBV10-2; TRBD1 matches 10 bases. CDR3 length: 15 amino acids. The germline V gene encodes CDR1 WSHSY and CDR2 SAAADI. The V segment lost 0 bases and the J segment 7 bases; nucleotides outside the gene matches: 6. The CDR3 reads CASSESGTGASEQYF. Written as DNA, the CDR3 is TGCGCCAGCAGTGAGTCCGGGACAGGGGCCAGTGAGCAGTACTTC.

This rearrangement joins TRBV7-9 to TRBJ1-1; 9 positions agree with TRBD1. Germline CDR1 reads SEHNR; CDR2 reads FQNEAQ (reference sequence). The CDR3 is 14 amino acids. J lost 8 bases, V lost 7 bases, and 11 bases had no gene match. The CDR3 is CASTTGTGSAEAFF. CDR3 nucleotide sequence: TGTGCCAGCACCACTGGGACAGGGAGCGCAGAAGCTTTCTTT.

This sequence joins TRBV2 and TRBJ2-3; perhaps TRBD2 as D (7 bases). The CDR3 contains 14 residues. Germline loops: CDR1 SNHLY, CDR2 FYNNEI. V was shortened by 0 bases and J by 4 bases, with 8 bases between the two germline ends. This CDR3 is CASSEARGPDTQYF. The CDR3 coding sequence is TGTGCCAGCAGTGAAGCGCGGGGGCCAGATACGCAGTATTTT.

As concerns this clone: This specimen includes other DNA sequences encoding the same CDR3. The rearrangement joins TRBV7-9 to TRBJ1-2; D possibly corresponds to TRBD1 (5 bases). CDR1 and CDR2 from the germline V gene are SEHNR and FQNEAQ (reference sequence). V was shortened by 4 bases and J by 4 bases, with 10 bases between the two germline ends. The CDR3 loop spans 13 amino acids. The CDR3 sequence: CASSSDSLYGYTF. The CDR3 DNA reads TGTGCCAGCAGCTCTGACAGCCTCTATGGCTACACCTTC.